One sample yielded the 7 T cell receptor beta chains listed below, sequenced in a study of blood T cell repertoires in COVID-19. Sequencing used immunoSEQ multiplex PCR; TCRdb keeps in-frame clones, though not all of them. The sample records 60,000 to 85,000 clones, 80% to 90% being singletons. The source material was peripheral blood. All receptors derive from a human donor in a cohort sampled during active COVID-19.

The chain uses TRBV9 and TRBJ2-5, with D perhaps matching TRBD1 (6 bases). Germline V gene sequence: CDR1 SGDLS, CDR2 YYNGEE. The germline V and J ends were trimmed by 3 bases and 4 bases, with 16 bases remaining between them. The CDR3 is 15 residues long. CDR3 sequence: CASSASPQGGETQYF. The CDR3 bases are TGTGCCAGCAGCGCTAGCCCACAGGGCGGAGAGACCCAGTACTTC. Supplemented by reference TRBV9 and TRBJ2-5, the full variable domain reads DSGVTQTPKHLITATGQRVTLRCSPRSGDLSVYWYQQSLDQGLQFLIQYYNGEERAKGNILERFSAQQFPDLHSELNLSSLELGDSALYFCASSASPQGGETQYFGPGTRLLVL.

This clone has only one observation. The gene calls are TRBV28 and TRBJ2-7, with D perhaps TRBD2 (6 bases). The CDR3 contains 16 residues. Germline V gene lookup returns CDR1 MDHEN and CDR2 SYDVKM. V shed 7 bases and J shed 1 base, with 20 bases lying between them. CDR3 sequence (DNA): TGTGCCAGCACCTCCCGCGGCGGGGCCTGGTCCTACGAGCAGTACTTC. Translating gives CASTSRGGAWSYEQYF.

This clone has more than one count but fewer than ten. The chain is built from TRBV27 and TRBJ1-2; D uncertain. The CDR3 has 11 amino acids. Germline V gene sequence: CDR1 MNHEY, CDR2 SMNVEV (reference sequence). Trimming left V 6 bases short and J 8 bases short, with 10 bases between. The CDR3 DNA is TGTGCCAGCAGCCCCGGGGTCGGCTACACCTTC. Its translation is CASSPGVGYTF.

The rearrangement links TRBV4-1 to TRBJ1-6; D unresolved. Between the trimmed V and J ends, which lost 1 base and 0 bases, there was a span of 10 bases. The V gene's germline CDR1 is MGHRA and CDR2 YSYEKL. There are 17 residues in the CDR3. For the CDR3, the DNA is TGCGCCAGCAGCCAAGGTAACCCCAGCTCCTATAATTCACCCCTCCACTTT. Its protein product is CASSQGNPSSYNSPLHF.

The chain uses TRBV6-1 and TRBJ1-6; D possibly corresponds to TRBD1 (5 bases). CDR3 size: 15 residues. Trimming stripped 3 bases from V and 7 bases from J, with 13 bases between. The germline V gene has CDR1 MNHNS and CDR2 SASEGT. The CDR3 DNA sequence: TGTGCCAGCAGTGAGGAGGGGAGGCTAAATTCACCCCTCCACTTT. Residues: CASSEEGRLNSPLHF.

This chain joins TRBV3-1 (or the pseudogene TRBV3-2) and TRBJ1-6, with D uncertain. Trimming removed 4 bases from V and 2 bases from J, with 6 bases in between. The CDR3 covers 14 residues. Germline V gene sequence: CDR1 LGHDT, CDR2 YNNKEL (reference sequence). CDR3 loop: CASSLPAYNSPLHF. CDR3 bases: TGTGCCAGCAGCCTTCCGGCCTATAATTCACCCCTCCACTTT.

This clone came up once. The chain joins TRBV7-3 to TRBJ2-1; 9 positions match TRBD1. V lost 5 bases to trimming and J lost 9 bases; unmatched junction nucleotides: 8. Germline CDR1 SGHTA, CDR2 FQGTGA. The CDR3 is 14 residues long. CDR3 coding DNA: TGTGCCAGCAGCCAGGGGACAGGGACCAGTGAGCAGTTCTTC. Translation gives CASSQGTGTSEQFF.